Below, 22 T cell receptor beta chains from the same sample are listed, as sequenced in a study of human T cells and chemical hapten exposure. The time point was: patch test 2, 6 weeks after DPC sensitization. Treatment indicated: therapeutic diphenylcyclopropenone sensitization with weekly scalp DPC. TCRdb redid the calling of the RACE reads with MiXCR, one entry per CDR3 protein. Among 350,000 to 400,000 distinct CDR3 sequences listed, around 6% were seen once. Sequencing was performed on whole blood, taken in connection with sensitization to the hapten diphenylcyclopropenone (DPC). These receptors were taken from a young woman with alopecia areata. Some clones in this sample may be carry-over from other donors' samples.

The table lists this clonotype with many counts. The J gene is TRBJ1-2, the V gene TRBV5-6, with a possible D match to TRBD1 (6 bases). This CDR3 is 14 amino acids long. Germline CDR1 SGHDT, CDR2 YYEEEE. Trimming took off 2 bases at V and 4 bases at J, with 12 bases between the two ends. This chain's CDR3 is CASSFLQGGYGYTF. The CDR3 nucleotides are TGTGCCAGCAGCTTTTTACAGGGAGGCTATGGCTACACCTTC.

This clonotype showed up many times. The CDR3 sequence: CASSPNRANQPQHF. The CDR3 DNA reads as TGTGCCAGCTCACCGAACAGGGCCAATCAGCCCCAGCATTTT. This chain connects TRBV18 to TRBJ1-5; possibly TRBD1 for D (6 bases). The CDR3 consists of 14 residues. Trimming took 3 bases from V and 3 from J, leaving 9 bases between them. The germline V gene has CDR1 KGHSH and CDR2 LQKENI.

This clonotype was found many times. The V gene is TRBV19, the J gene TRBJ1-5; D uncertain. The V gene's germline CDR1 is LNHDA and CDR2 SQIVND (reference sequence). CDR3 length: 15 amino acids. V gave up 7 bases and J gave up 9 bases, with 22 bases separating them. CDR3 DNA: TGTGCCAGTACCAACGGTACCCCTAGGTATCCGCCCCAGCATTTT. It specifies CASTNGTPRYPPQHF.

The rearrangement links TRBV10-3 to TRBJ1-2; 9 bases fit TRBD1. The V gene's germline CDR1 is ENHRY and CDR2 SYGVKD. J was trimmed by 0 bases and V by 0 bases; bases with no gene match: 8. The CDR3 has 18 residues. The CDR3 region is CAISESTGGAISNYGYTF. In nucleotides, the CDR3 is TGTGCCATCAGTGAGTCTACAGGGGGCGCGATCTCTAACTATGGCTACACCTTC.

The genes are TRBV4-3 and TRBJ2-3, with 7 positions matching TRBD2. Germline CDR1 and CDR2: LGHNA and YSLEER. V trimming: 0 bases; J trimming: 4 bases; junction bases outside the gene matches: 4. This CDR3 has 15 residues. The CDR3 sequence is CASSQEFRGADTQYF. The CDR3 DNA sequence: TGCGCCAGCAGCCAAGAGTTCCGGGGGGCAGATACGCAGTATTTT.

In the case of this clonotype: A much larger clone lies a single base off, so this may be a read error. The rearrangement links TRBV28 to TRBJ1-4, with D unresolved. Looked up from germline, CDR1 is MDHEN and CDR2 is SYDVKM. This CDR3 contains 12 residues. Trimming cost V 6 bases and J 4 bases, with 6 bases left between them. The DNA of the CDR3 is TGTGCCAGCAGATCCCTTAATGAAAAACTGTTTTTT. Its protein product is CASRSLNEKLFF. Variable domain in full (rest from reference TRBV28 and TRBJ1-4): DVKVTQSSRYLVKRTGEKVFLECVQDMDHENMFWYRQDPGLGLRLIYFSYDVKMKEKGDIPEGYSVSREKKERFSLILESASTNQTSMYLCASRSLNEKLFFGSGTQLSVL.

This clonotype was seen ten or more times. This chain uses TRBV7-2 with TRBJ1-1, with D uncertain. This CDR3 has 12 amino acids. The germline CDR1 and CDR2 sequences are SGHTA and FQGNSA. V was pared by 3 bases and J by 7 bases, with 9 bases between. CDR3 sequence reads: CASSFGQLEAFF. The CDR3, as DNA: TGTGCCAGCAGCTTTGGGCAACTTGAAGCTTTCTTT.

The chain couples TRBV7-8 to TRBJ1-1; TRBD1 matches at 7 bases. V dropped 5 bases and J dropped 5; count of bases not matched to a gene: 14. Per the germline V gene, CDR1 is SGHVS and CDR2 is FQNEAQ. CDR3 length equals 16 residues. DNA of the CDR3: TGTGCCAGCAGCCCATGGAATGGGCAGGGGGGAACTGAAGCTTTCTTT. This sequence encodes CASSPWNGQGGTEAFF.

This clonotype was seen a few times. CDR3: CASSQAPGKGDEKLFF. The CDR3 nucleotides are TGTGCCAGCAGCCAAGCCCCAGGGAAGGGAGATGAAAAACTGTTTTTT. This chain uses TRBV4-2 with TRBJ1-4; tentatively, D is TRBD1 (5 bases). CDR1 is LGHNA and CDR2 is YNFKEQ in the germline V gene. V lost 1 base to trimming and J lost 6 bases, with 15 bases between them. The CDR3 spans 16 residues.

This clonotype was counted many times. The chain is built from TRBV9 and TRBJ1-4; D call uncertain. V lost 0 bases and J 0 bases, leaving 3 bases between the germline ends. Germline CDR1 SGDLS, CDR2 YYNGEE. This CDR3 has 14 residues. CDR3 residues: CASSVESTNEKLFF. In nucleotides, the CDR3 is TGTGCCAGCAGCGTAGAATCAACTAATGAAAAACTGTTTTTT.

The chain recombines TRBV20-1 with TRBJ2-3; 7 bases are a match to TRBD2. V trimming: 3 bases; J trimming: 4 bases; junction bases outside the gene matches: 7. The CDR3 is made up of 14 amino acids. Germline CDR1 reads DFQATT; CDR2 reads SNEGSKA (reference sequence). The DNA of the CDR3 is TGCAGTGCTAGTCCCGGTGGGGGGGCAGATACGCAGTATTTT. Translating gives CSASPGGGADTQYF.

This clonotype was picked up many times. This chain uses TRBV29-1 with TRBJ2-7; D might be TRBD2 (7 bases). The CDR3 contains 14 residues. CDR1 SQVTM and CDR2 ANQGSEA come from the germline V gene. V shed 8 bases and J shed 5 bases, with 22 bases lying between them. The CDR3: CSTATGGEGNEQYF. The CDR3 coding sequence is TGCAGCACTGCGACGGGGGGCGAGGGTAACGAGCAGTACTTC.

This clonotype has only a few counts. The genes are TRBV4-3 and TRBJ1-1; D is undetermined. The length of the CDR3 is 13 residues. Germline CDR1 and CDR2: LGHNA and YSLEER. Trimming shortened V by 3 bases and J by 0 bases, and 5 bases separated the two germline ends. The CDR3 nucleotides are TGCGCCAGCAGCCATCTAGTGAACACTGAAGCTTTCTTT. Translation: CASSHLVNTEAFF.

This clonotype was seen a handful of times. The chain uses TRBV7-9 and TRBJ1-4; TRBD1 matches 9 bases. Germline lookup yields CDR1 SEHNR and CDR2 FQNEAQ (reference sequence). The J segment lost 5 bases and the V segment lost 5 bases, leaving 9 bases of the junction unmatched. This CDR3 contains 16 residues. This CDR3 is CASSPTGGPGNEKLFF. CDR3 DNA sequence: TGTGCCAGCAGCCCGACAGGGGGTCCCGGGAATGAAAAACTGTTTTTT. The whole variable domain, filled in from reference TRBV7-9 and TRBJ1-4, reads DTGVSQNPRHKITKRGQNVTFRCDPISEHNRLYWYRQTLGQGPEFLTYFQNEAQLEKSRLLSDRFSAERPKGSFSTLEIQRTEQGDSAMYLCASSPTGGPGNEKLFFGSGTQLSVL.

This clonotype was observed at least ten times. The CDR3 bases are TGTGCCAGCAGCCCAGGACCCCAAGATACGCAGTATTTT. It translates to CASSPGPQDTQYF. The gene calls are TRBV7-4 and TRBJ2-3, with D hard to call. The CDR3 runs to 13 residues. Per the germline V gene, CDR1 is SGHVT and CDR2 is SQSDAQ. V shed 5 bases and J shed 5 bases, with 11 bases lying between them.

This clonotype has ten or more counts. This sequence joins TRBV12-3 or TRBV12-4 and TRBJ1-6, with 7 bases fitting TRBD1. V shed 5 bases and J 6 bases; nucleotides not matched to a gene: 10. This CDR3 has 16 amino acids. DNA of the CDR3: TGTGCCAGCAGTCAACAGGGGACGCACGTTAATTCACCCCTCCACTTT. Protein sequence: CASSQQGTHVNSPLHF.

This clonotype has ten or more counts. This sequence joins TRBV6-2 or TRBV6-3 and TRBJ2-1; 8 positions match TRBD2. Germline V CDR1 and CDR2: MNHEY, SVGEGT. The CDR3 spans 15 residues. The trim removed 4 bases at V and 3 bases at J, leaving 5 bases unmatched. Here the CDR3 DNA reads TGTGCCAGCAGTTCACTAGCGGCTGACTACAATGAGCAGTTCTTC. It codes for CASSSLAADYNEQFF.

This clonotype was detected ten times or more. The V and J genes are TRBV6-4 and TRBJ2-3, with a possible D match to TRBD2 (5 bases). Germline assignment: CDR1 MRHNA and CDR2 SNTAGT. The CDR3 is 15 residues long. With 3 bases removed from V and 7 bases from J, the gap between germline ends came to 17 bases. The CDR3 is CASSEGSEGSHTQYF. The CDR3, as DNA: TGTGCCAGCAGTGAAGGCTCTGAAGGGAGTCATACGCAGTATTTT.

This clonotype was detected only a few times. V gene TRBV11-2 combines with J gene TRBJ1-3, with 9 bases matching TRBD1. This CDR3 spans 16 amino acids. J lost 0 bases, V lost 4 bases, and 4 bases had no gene match. In germline, CDR1 is SGHAT, CDR2 FQNNGV. The CDR3 here is CASSWTGVTSGNTIYF. The CDR3 DNA reads as TGTGCCAGCAGCTGGACAGGGGTCACCTCTGGAAACACCATATATTTT.

This clonotype showed up many times. The chain carries TRBV3-1 and TRBJ2-3, with D unresolved. V lost 3 bases to trimming and J lost 5 bases, with 6 bases between them. This CDR3 is built from 12 residues. The germline gives CDR1 LGHDT, CDR2 YNNKEL (reference sequence). The CDR3 region is CASSHRKDTQYF. The CDR3 nucleotides are TGTGCCAGCAGCCATCGTAAAGATACGCAGTATTTT.

The V gene is TRBV5-1, the J gene TRBJ2-5, with D possibly TRBD1 on 5 matching bases. The CDR3 spans 13 residues. Germline V gene data show CDR1 as SGHRS and CDR2 as YFSETQ. Trimming shortened V by 9 bases and J by 1 base, and 13 bases separated the two germline ends. The CDR3 spells CATRQSFQETQYF. The CDR3 DNA reads TGCGCCACCAGACAGAGCTTCCAAGAGACCCAGTACTTC.

In this sample, this clonotype turned up a few times. This chain connects TRBV6-6 to TRBJ1-1; D may be TRBD1 (5 bases). V dropped 2 bases and J dropped 3 bases, with 10 bases sitting between them. The CDR3 is 14 amino acids. Per the germline V gene, CDR1 is MNHNY and CDR2 is SVGAGI (reference sequence). The DNA of the CDR3 is TGTGCCAGCAGTTACGCAGGGCCGGACACTGAAGCTTTCTTT. Its translation is CASSYAGPDTEAFF.